Listed below are T cell receptor beta chains from one sample, sequenced in a study of shared clonotypes between healthy human individuals. Measured with immunoSEQ multiplex PCR; TCRdb has only the in-frame clones, and not every one. The data hold about 580,000 clones, with roughly 98% observed a single time. Sequencing was done on a sample of naive CD8+ T cells sorted from blood. The receptors derive from a young man in good health. Both conserved end residues are part of each CDR3. A D gene is named only where the DNA matches it firmly. Only some rows state a clone size, as once, few, many or a class for expanded clones.

V	size	D	J	CDR3	DNA
TRBV2	.	.	TRBJ2-5	CASQLVQGQETQYF	TGTGCCAGCCAGTTAGTTCAGGGTCAAGAGACCCAGTACTTC
TRBV11-2	.	TRBD1	TRBJ2-7	CASRKTGDEYEQYF	TGTGCCAGCAGGAAGACAGGGGATGAATACGAGCAGTACTTC
TRBV5-1	.	TRBD2	TRBJ2-7	CASSLGLAGGNSYEQYF	TGCGCCAGCAGCTTGGGACTAGCGGGAGGGAACTCCTACGAGCAGTACTTC
TRBV5-4	.	.	TRBJ2-7	CASSLGNYEQYF	TGTGCCAGCAGCCTGGGGAACTACGAGCAGTACTTC
TRBV7-9	.	.	TRBJ1-4	CASSFGQTNEKLFF	TGTGCCAGCAGCTTCGGACAGACTAATGAAAAACTGTTTTTT
TRBV15	.	TRBD1	TRBJ1-2	CATSGRQGENYGYTF	TGTGCCACCAGCGGACGACAGGGCGAAAACTATGGCTACACCTTC
TRBV27	.	TRBD2	TRBJ2-1	CASSFLAGGPMEQFF	TGTGCCAGCAGTTTCTTAGCGGGAGGGCCAATGGAGCAGTTCTTC
TRBV11-2	.	.	TRBJ1-1	CASSLQTPEAFF	TGTGCCAGCAGCTTACAGACACCTGAAGCTTTCTTT
TRBV4-1	.	.	TRBJ2-7	CASSQDLTYEQYF	TGCGCCAGCAGCCAAGATCTGACCTACGAGCAGTACTTC
TRBV11-2	.	.	TRBJ1-1	CASSSGQQPMNTEAFF	TGTGCCAGCAGCTCCGGACAGCAACCGATGAACACTGAAGCTTTCTTT
TRBV4-3	.	TRBD1	TRBJ1-1	CASSQDSTGGLSEAFF	TGCGCCAGCAGCCAAGATTCCACAGGGGGCTTATCTGAAGCTTTCTTT
TRBV10-2	.	.	TRBJ2-7	CANTPGVLYEQYF	TGCGCCAACACCCCAGGGGTCCTCTACGAGCAGTACTTC
TRBV28	.	.	TRBJ2-2	CASRPLDPPGELFF	TGTGCCAGCAGACCTTTAGATCCCCCCGGGGAGCTGTTTTTT
TRBV27	.	.	TRBJ1-1	CASSLLQASEAFF	TGTGCCAGCAGTTTATTACAGGCGAGTGAAGCTTTCTTT
TRBV11-2	.	.	TRBJ2-7	CASSLVGGDREQYF	TGTGCCAGCAGCTTAGTCGGCGGGGATAGAGAGCAGTACTTC
TRBV14	.	.	TRBJ2-1	CASSQRSSYNEQFF	TGTGCCAGCAGCCAACGTAGCTCCTACAATGAGCAGTTCTTC
TRBV7-6	once	.	TRBJ2-2	CASSLALGVSVANTGELFF	TGTGCCAGCAGCTTAGCGCTTGGAGTCTCGGTCGCGAACACCGGGGAGCTGTTTTTT
TRBV9	once	.	TRBJ1-2	CASTRRVDGYTF	TGTGCCAGCACCCGACGGGTAGATGGCTACACCTTC
TRBV4-2	.	TRBD2	TRBJ2-7	CASSQESSGMYEQYF	TGTGCCAGCAGCCAAGAGTCTAGCGGGATGTACGAGCAGTACTTC
TRBV14	.	TRBD1	TRBJ2-7	CASSQSPTGQATYEQYF	TGTGCCAGCAGCCAATCCCCAACTGGACAGGCAACCTACGAGCAGTACTTC
TRBV7-2	.	.	TRBJ2-3	CASSFRVTDTQYF	TGTGCCAGCAGCTTTAGGGTTACAGATACGCAGTATTTT
TRBV4-1	.	.	TRBJ2-7	CASSQGSGLLYEQYF	TGCGCCAGCAGCCAAGGATCCGGACTTCTATACGAGCAGTACTTC
TRBV6-1	.	.	TRBJ1-5	CASSEVKGSGFSNQPQHF	TGTGCCAGCAGTGAAGTTAAGGGCAGTGGGTTTAGCAATCAGCCCCAGCATTTT
TRBV6-5	.	.	TRBJ1-5	CASKTEGGPQHF	TGTGCCAGCAAAACGGAGGGTGGGCCCCAGCATTTT
TRBV6-1	.	TRBD1	TRBJ2-7	CASSVDRRYEQYF	TGTGCCAGCAGTGTGGACAGGAGATACGAGCAGTACTTC
TRBV4-1	.	.	TRBJ1-2	CASSQRDTLPSGYTF	TGCGCCAGCAGCCAGAGGGACACACTCCCATCGGGCTACACCTTC